The clone carrying this T cell receptor beta chain was observed a few times. Produced via immunoSEQ multiplex PCR; TCRdb's table is partial and in-frame only. This sample carries approximately 170,000 clones, about 92% of them seen once, and the ten largest clones take roughly 1.5%. V dropped 1 base and J dropped 1; count of bases not matched to a gene: 7. Germline V CDR1 and CDR2: SGHTS, YDEGEE. The CDR3 extends over 16 amino acids. The sample originates from a study of control samples from healthy donors and cancer patients. The sequence was collected from a man aged 30 to 45 in good health. The rearrangement links TRBV5-8 to TRBJ1-2, with 7 bases matching TRBD1. The sample taken for sequencing was blood. CDR3 region: CASSLKRWDSNYGYTF. The CDR3 nucleotides read TGTGCCAGCAGCTTGAAACGATGGGACAGTAACTATGGCTACACCTTC.